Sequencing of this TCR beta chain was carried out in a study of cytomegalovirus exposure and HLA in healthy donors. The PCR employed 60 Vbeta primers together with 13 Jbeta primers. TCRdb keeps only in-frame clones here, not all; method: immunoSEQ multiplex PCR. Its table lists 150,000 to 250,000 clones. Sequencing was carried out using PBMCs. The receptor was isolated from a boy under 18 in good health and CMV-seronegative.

Here the CDR3 reads CAWSAQGYEQYF. As DNA, the CDR3 is TGTGCCTGGAGTGCCCAGGGCTACGAGCAGTACTTC. The rearrangement uses TRBV30 and TRBJ2-7; possibly TRBD1 for D (5 bases). Trimming removed 1 base from V and 3 bases from J, with 7 bases in between. The CDR3 contains 12 residues. Germline CDR1 GTSNPN, CDR2 SVGIG (reference sequence).